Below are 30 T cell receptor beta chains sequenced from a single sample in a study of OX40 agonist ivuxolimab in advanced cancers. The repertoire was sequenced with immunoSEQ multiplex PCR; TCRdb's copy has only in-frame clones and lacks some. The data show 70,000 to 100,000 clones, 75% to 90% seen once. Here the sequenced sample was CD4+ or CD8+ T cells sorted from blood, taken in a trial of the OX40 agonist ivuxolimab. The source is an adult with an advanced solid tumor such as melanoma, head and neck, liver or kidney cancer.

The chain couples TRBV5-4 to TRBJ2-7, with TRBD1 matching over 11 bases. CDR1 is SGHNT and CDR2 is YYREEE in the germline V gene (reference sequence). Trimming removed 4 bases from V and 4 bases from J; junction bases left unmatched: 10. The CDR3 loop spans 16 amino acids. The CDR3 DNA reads TGTGCCAGCAGCCCTGCTGGACAGGGGGCGATATACGAGCAGTACTTC. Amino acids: CASSPAGQGAIYEQYF.

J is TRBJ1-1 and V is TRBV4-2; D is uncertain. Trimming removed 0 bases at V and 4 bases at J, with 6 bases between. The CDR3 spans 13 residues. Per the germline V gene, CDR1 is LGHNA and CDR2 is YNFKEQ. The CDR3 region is CASSQDRGTEAFF. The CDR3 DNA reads TGTGCCAGCAGCCAAGATCGCGGCACTGAAGCTTTCTTT.

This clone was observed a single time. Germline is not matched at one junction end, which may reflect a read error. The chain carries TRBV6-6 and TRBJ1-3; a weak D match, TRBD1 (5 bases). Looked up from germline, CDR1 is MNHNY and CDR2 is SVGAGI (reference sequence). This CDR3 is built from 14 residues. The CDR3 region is CASSFGQSGNAIYF. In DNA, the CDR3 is TGTGCCAGCAGCTTCGGACAAAGTGGAAACGCCATATATTTT.

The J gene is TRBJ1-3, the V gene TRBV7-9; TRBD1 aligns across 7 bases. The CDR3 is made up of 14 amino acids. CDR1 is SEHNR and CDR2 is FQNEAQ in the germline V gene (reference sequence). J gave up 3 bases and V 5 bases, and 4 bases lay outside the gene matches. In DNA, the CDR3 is TGTGCCAGCAGCGCCCCAGGGGGTGGAAACACCATATATTTT. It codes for CASSAPGGGNTIYF. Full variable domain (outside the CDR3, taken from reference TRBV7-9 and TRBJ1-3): DTGVSQNPRHKITKRGQNVTFRCDPISEHNRLYWYRQTLGQGPEFLTYFQNEAQLEKSRLLSDRFSAERPKGSFSTLEIQRTEQGDSAMYLCASSAPGGGNTIYFGEGSWLTVV.

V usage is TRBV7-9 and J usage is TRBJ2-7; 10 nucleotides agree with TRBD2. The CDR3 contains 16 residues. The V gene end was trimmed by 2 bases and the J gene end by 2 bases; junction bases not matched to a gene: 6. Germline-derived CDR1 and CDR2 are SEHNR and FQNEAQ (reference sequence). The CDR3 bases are TGTGCCAGCAGCTTAACCGTAGCGGGAGGCGCCTACGAGCAGTACTTC. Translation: CASSLTVAGGAYEQYF.

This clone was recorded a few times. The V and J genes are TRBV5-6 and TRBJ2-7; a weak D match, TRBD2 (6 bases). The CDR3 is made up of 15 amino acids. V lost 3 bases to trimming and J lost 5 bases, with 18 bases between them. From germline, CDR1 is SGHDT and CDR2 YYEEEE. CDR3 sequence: CASSWGGWDEHEQYF. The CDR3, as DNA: TGTGCCAGCAGCTGGGGAGGTTGGGACGAACACGAGCAGTACTTC.

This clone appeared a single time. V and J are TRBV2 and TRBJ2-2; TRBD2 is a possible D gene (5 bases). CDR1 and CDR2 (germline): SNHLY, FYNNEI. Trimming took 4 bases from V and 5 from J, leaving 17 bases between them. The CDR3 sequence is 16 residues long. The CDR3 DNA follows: TGTGCCAGCAGTGGGGAGACTTATAGTAGTACCGGGGAGCTGTTTTTT. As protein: CASSGETYSSTGELFF.

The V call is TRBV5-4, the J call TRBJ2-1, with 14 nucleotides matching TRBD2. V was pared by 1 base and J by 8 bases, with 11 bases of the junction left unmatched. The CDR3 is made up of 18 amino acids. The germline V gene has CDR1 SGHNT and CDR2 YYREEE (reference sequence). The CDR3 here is CASSLPEGTSGSGHEQFF. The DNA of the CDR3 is TGTGCCAGCAGCTTGCCCGAGGGGACTAGCGGGAGCGGGCATGAGCAGTTCTTC.

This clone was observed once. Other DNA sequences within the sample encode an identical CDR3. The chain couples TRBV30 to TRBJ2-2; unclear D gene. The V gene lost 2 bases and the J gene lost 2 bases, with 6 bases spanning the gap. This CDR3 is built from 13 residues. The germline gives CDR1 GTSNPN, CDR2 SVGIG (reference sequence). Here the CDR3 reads CAWSLVNTGELFF. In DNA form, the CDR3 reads TGTGCCTGGAGTTTGGTTAACACCGGGGAGCTGTTTTTT.

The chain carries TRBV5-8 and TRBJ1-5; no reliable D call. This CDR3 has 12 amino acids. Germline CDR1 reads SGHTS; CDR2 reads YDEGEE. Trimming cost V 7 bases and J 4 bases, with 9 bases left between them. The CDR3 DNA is TGTGCCAGCTCCGGGGTAAATCAGCCCCAGCATTTT. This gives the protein CASSGVNQPQHF. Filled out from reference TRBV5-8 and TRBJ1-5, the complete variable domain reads EAGVTQSPTHLIKTRGQQATLRCSPISGHTSVYWYQQALGLGLQFLLWYDEGEERNRGNFPPRFSGRQFPNYSSELNVNALELEDSALYLCASSGVNQPQHFGDGTRLSIL.

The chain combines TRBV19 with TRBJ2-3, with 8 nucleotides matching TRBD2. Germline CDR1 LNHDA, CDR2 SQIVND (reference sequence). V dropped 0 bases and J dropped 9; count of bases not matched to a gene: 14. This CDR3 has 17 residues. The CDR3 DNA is TGTGCCAGTAGTATAGATCCGCCTAGCGGGTCTTCAGGGACGCAGTATTTT. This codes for CASSIDPPSGSSGTQYF.

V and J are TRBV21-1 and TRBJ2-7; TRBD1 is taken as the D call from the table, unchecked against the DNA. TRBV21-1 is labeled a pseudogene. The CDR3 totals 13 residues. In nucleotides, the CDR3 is TGTGCCAGCAGAAACCCACAGGCCTACGAGCAGTACTTC. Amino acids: CASRNPQAYEQYF.

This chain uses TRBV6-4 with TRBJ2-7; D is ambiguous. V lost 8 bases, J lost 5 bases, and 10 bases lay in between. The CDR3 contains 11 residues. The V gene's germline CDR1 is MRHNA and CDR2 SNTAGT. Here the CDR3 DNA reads TGTGCCAGCCATCGACATGACGAGCAGTACTTC. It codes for CASHRHDEQYF.

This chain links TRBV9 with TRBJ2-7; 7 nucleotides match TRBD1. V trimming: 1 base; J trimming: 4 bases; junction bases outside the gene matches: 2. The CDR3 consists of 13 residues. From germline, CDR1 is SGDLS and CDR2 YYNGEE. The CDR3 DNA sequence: TGTGCCAGCAGCGTAAGGGACAGATACGAGCAGTACTTC. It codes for CASSVRDRYEQYF.

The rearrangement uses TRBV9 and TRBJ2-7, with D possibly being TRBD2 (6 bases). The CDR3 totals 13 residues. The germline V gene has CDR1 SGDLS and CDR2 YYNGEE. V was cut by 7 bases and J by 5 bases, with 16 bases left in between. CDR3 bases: TGTGCCAGCGGGGCGGGGTTAAGGGACGAGCAGTACTTC. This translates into CASGAGLRDEQYF. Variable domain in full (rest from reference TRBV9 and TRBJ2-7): DSGVTQTPKHLITATGQRVTLRCSPRSGDLSVYWYQQSLDQGLQFLIQYYNGEERAKGNILERFSAQQFPDLHSELNLSSLELGDSALYFCASGAGLRDEQYFGPGTRLTVT.

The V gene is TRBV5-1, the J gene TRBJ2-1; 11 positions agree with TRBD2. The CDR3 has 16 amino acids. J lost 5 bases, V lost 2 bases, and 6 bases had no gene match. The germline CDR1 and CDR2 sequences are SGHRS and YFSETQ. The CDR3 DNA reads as TGCGCCAGCAGCTTCCGGACTAGCGGGTCACACAATGAGCAGTTCTTC. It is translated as CASSFRTSGSHNEQFF.

The CDR3 is CASSPGTSQAFF. The CDR3 coding sequence is TGTGCCAGCAGTCCAGGGACATCTCAAGCTTTCTTT. V and J are TRBV27 and TRBJ1-1, with D possibly being TRBD1 (6 bases). This CDR3 has 12 residues. Trimming took 5 bases from V and 9 from J, leaving 13 bases between them. The germline V gene encodes CDR1 MNHEY and CDR2 SMNVEV (reference sequence).

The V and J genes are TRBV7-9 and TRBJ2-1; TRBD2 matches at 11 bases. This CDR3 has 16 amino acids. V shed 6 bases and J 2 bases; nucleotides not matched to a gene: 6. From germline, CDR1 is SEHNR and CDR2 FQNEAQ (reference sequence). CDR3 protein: CASRVAGGKTYNEQFF. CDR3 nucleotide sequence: TGTGCCAGCAGGGTAGCGGGAGGGAAAACCTACAATGAGCAGTTCTTC.

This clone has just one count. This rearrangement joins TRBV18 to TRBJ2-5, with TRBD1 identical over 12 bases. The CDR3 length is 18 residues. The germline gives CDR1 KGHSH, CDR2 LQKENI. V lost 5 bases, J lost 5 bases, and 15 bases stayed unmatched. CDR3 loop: CASSTSGTGGAMGETQYF. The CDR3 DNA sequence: TGTGCCAGCTCAACGTCCGGGACAGGGGGCGCTATGGGGGAGACCCAGTACTTC. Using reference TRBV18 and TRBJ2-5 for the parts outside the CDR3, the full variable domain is NAGVMQNPRHLVRRRGQEARLRCSPMKGHSHVYWYRQLPEEGLKFMVYLQKENIIDESGMPKERFSAEFPKEGPSILRIQQVVRGDSAAYFCASSTSGTGGAMGETQYFGPGTRLLVL.

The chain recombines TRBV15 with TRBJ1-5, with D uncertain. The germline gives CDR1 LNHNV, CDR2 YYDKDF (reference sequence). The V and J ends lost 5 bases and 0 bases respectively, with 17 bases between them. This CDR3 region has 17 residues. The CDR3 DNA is TGTGCCACCAGCCCCCCAGGACGAGGGATTAGCAATCAGCCCCAGCATTTT. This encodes CATSPPGRGISNQPQHF.

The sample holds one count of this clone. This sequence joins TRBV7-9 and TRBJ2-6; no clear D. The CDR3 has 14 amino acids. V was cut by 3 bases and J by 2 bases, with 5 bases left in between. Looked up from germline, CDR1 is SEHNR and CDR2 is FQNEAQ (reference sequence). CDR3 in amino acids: CASSFVTGANVLTF. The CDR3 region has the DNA TGTGCCAGCAGCTTCGTCACTGGGGCCAACGTCCTGACTTTC.

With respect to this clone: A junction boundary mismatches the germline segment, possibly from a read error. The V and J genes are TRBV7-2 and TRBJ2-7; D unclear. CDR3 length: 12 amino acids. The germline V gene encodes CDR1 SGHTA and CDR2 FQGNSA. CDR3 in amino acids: CASSFRTYKQYF. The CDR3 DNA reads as TGTGCCAGCAGCTTTAGGACCTACAAGCAGTACTTC.

The CDR3 region is CAISGLAGGEQFF. In DNA, the CDR3 is TGTGCCATCAGTGGTCTAGCGGGAGGGGAGCAGTTCTTC. The chain couples TRBV10-3 to TRBJ2-1, with 12 bases aligning to TRBD2. Losses at the gene ends were 4 bases for V and 10 bases for J; bases not matched to a gene: 2. The CDR3 length is 13 residues. Per germline, CDR1 ENHRY and CDR2 SYGVKD.

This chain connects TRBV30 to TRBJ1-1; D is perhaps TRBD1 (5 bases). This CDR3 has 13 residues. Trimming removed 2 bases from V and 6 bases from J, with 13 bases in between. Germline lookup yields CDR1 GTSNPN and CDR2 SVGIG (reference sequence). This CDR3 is CAWSRKGSPEAFF. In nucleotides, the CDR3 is TGTGCCTGGAGTAGAAAGGGGAGCCCTGAAGCTTTCTTT.

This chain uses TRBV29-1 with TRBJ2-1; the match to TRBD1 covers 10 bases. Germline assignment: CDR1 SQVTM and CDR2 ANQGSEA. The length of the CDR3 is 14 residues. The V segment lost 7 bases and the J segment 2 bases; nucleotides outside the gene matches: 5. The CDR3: CSAKDRGTYNEQFF. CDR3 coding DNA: TGCAGCGCTAAGGACAGGGGGACCTACAATGAGCAGTTCTTC.

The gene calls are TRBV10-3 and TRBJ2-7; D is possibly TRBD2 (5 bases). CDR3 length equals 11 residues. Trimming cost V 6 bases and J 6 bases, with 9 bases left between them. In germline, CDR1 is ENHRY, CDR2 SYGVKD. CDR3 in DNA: TGTGCCATCAGGATCGAGGGCGAGCAGTACTTC. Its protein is CAIRIEGEQYF.

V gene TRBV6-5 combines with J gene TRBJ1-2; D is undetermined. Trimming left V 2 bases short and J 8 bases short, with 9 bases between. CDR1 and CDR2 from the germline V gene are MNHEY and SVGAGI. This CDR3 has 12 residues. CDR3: CASSYESRGYTF. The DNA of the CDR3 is TGTGCCAGCAGTTACGAGAGTAGAGGCTACACCTTC.

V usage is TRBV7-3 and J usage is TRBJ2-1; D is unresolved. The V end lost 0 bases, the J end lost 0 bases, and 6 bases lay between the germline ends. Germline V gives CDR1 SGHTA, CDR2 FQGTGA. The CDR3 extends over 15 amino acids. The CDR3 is CASSLTQDSYNEQFF. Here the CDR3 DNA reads TGTGCCAGCAGCTTAACCCAAGACTCCTACAATGAGCAGTTCTTC.

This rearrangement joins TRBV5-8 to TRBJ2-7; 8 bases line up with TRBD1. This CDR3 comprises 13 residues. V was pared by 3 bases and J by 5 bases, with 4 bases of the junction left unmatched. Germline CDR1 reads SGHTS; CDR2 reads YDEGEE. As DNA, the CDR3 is TGTGCCAGCAGCTCCAGGGGGCTAGACGAGCAGTACTTC. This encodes CASSSRGLDEQYF.

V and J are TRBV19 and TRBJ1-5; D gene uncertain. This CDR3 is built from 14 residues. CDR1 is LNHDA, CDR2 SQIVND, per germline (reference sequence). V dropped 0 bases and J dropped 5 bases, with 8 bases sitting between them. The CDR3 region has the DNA TGTGCCAGTAGTATAGACAGGTCTTATCAGCCCCAGCATTTT. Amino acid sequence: CASSIDRSYQPQHF.